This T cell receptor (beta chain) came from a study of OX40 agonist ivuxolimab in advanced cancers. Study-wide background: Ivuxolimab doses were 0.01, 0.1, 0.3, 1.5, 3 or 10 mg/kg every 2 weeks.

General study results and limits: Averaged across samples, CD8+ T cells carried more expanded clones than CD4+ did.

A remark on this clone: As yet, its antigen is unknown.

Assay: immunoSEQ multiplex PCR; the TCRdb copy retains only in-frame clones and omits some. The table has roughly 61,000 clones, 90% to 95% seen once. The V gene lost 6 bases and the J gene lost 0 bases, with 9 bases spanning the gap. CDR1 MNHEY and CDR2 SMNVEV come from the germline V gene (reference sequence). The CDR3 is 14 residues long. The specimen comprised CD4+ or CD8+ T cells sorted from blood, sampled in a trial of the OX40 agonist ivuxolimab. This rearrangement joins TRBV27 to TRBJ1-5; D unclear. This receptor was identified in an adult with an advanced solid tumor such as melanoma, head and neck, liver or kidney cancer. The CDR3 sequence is CASRLGFSNQPQHF. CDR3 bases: TGTGCCAGCAGATTGGGTTTTAGCAATCAGCCCCAGCATTTT.